This T cell receptor beta chain was documented in a study of long-term antiretroviral therapy in people with HIV. Concerning this clone: What it recognizes is unknown.

Study findings and constraints: Clonotypes expanded prior to ART showed repertoire dominance at all sampled time points.

An immunoSEQ assay, version v3.0, was performed at survey level. Libraries were prepared by immunoSEQ multiplex PCR; TCRdb keeps only in-frame clonotypes and omits some of them. The data hold 40,000 or so clones, with about 88% observed a single time. The CDR3 is 13 amino acids. Germline assignment: CDR1 SEHNR and CDR2 FQNEAQ (reference sequence). V shed 5 bases and J 4 bases; nucleotides not matched to a gene: 4. Sequenced here: unsorted PBMCs, sampled just before starting antiretroviral therapy. The TCR was taken from a woman between 18 and 29 years old with HIV. The rearrangement joins TRBV7-9 to TRBJ2-5, with 7 bases lining up with TRBD2. CDR3 coding DNA: TGTGCCAGCAGCCTACTAGCGAGAGAGACCCAGTACTTC. Amino acid sequence: CASSLLARETQYF.